This T cell receptor (beta chain) was sequenced in a study of T-cell memory formation after mild COVID-19. J lost 5 bases, V lost 6 bases, and 1 base had no gene match. The germline gives CDR1 ENHRY, CDR2 SYGVKD. The CDR3 is made up of 12 amino acids. Note on this clonotype: Its antigen is currently unknown.

TCRdb independently ran MiXCR on the 5' RACE reads; one entry per CDR3 protein. Found here are fewer than 550,000 distinct CDR3 sequences, around 19% of them singletons; the top ten hold 7.5% to 9.5%. Study-wide results and caveats: Several responding clones turned up in pre-infection memory, indicating that cross-reactive memory may have taken part.

The specimen was PBMCs or a T cell subset sorted from them (not recorded which). The chain recombines TRBV10-3 with TRBJ2-7, with 10 positions matching TRBD1. The TCR originated in an adult woman who had mild COVID-19 (a few samples of this study predate the infection). Cell type and time point are not known. The CDR3 DNA sequence: TGTGCCATCAGGACAGGGGGCGACGAGCAGTACTTC. This gives the protein CAIRTGGDEQYF.